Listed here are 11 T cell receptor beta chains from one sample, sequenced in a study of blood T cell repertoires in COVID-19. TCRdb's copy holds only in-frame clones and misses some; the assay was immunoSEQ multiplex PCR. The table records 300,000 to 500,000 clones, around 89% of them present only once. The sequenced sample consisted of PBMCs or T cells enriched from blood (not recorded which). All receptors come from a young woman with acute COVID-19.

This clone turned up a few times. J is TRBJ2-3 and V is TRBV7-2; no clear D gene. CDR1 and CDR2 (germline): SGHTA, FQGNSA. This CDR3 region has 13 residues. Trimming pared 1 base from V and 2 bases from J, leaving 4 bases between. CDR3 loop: CASSLVYTDTQYF. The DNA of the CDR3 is TGTGCCAGCAGCTTAGTCTACACAGATACGCAGTATTTT.

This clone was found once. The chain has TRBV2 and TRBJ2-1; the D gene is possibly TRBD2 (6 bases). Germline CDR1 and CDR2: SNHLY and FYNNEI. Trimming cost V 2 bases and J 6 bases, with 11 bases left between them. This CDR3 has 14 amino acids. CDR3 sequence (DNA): TGTGCCAGCAGTGAACTAGCGTTAACCAATGAGCAGTTCTTC. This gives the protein CASSELALTNEQFF. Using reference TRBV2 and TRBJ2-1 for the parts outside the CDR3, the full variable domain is EPEVTQTPSHQVTQMGQEVILRCVPISNHLYFYWYRQILGQKVEFLVSFYNNEISEKSEIFDDQFSVERPDGSNFTLKIRSTKLEDSAMYFCASSELALTNEQFFGPGTRLTVL.

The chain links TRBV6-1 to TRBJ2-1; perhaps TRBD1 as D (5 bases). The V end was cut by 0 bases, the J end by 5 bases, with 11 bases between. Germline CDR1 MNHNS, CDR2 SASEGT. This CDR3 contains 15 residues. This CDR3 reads CASSEAIRRDNEQFF. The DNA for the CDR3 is TGTGCCAGCAGTGAAGCGATACGCAGGGACAATGAGCAGTTCTTC.

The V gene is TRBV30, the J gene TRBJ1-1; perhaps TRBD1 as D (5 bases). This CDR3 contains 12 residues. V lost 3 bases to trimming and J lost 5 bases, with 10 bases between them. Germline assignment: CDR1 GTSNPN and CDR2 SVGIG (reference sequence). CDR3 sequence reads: CAWRVGATEAFF. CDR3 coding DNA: TGTGCCTGGAGAGTAGGGGCGACTGAAGCTTTCTTT.

CDR3 residues: CSVAWRAGAGTEAFF. The CDR3 DNA follows: TGCAGCGTTGCGTGGCGCGCGGGGGCGGGCACTGAAGCTTTCTTT. The chain carries TRBV29-1 and TRBJ1-1; weak D call: TRBD1 (6 bases). The ends were cut back, 4 bases at V and 4 bases at J, with 19 bases in the middle. Germline lookup yields CDR1 SQVTM and CDR2 ANQGSEA. CDR3 size: 15 residues.

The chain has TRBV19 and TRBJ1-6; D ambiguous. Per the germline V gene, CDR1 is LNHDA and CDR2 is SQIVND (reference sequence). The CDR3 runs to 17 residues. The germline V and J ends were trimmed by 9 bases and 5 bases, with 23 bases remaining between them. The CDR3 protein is CASNVGGFAIDNSPLHF. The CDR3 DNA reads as TGTGCCAGCAATGTGGGAGGGTTCGCTATAGATAATTCACCCCTCCACTTT.

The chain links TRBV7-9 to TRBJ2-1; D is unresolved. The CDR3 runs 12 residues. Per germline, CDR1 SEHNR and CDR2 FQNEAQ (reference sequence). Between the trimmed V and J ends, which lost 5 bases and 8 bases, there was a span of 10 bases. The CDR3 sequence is CASSPAADEQFF. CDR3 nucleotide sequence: TGTGCCAGCAGCCCGGCGGCCGATGAGCAGTTCTTC.

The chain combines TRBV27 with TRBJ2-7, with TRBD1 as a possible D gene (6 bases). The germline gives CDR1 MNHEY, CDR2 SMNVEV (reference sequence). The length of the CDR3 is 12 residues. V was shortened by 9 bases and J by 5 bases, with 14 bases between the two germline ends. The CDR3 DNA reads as TGTGCCAGTACAGGGTTACAAAACGAGCAGTACTTC. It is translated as CASTGLQNEQYF.

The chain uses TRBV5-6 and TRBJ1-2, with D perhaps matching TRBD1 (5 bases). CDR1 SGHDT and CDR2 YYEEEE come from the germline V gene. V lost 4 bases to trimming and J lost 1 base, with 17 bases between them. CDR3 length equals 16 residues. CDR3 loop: CASSIGVVGYNYGYTF. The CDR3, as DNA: TGTGCCAGCAGCATAGGGGTTGTAGGTTATAACTATGGCTACACCTTC.

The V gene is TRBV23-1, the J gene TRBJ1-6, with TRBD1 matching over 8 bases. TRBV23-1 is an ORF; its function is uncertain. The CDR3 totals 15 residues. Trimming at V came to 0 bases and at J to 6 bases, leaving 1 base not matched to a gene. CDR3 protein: CASSQSDRGNSPLHF. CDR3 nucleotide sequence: TGCGCCAGCAGTCAATCAGACAGGGGTAATTCACCCCTCCACTTT.

For the CDR3, the DNA is TGTGCCAGCACCGACAGGGAGAACTATGGCTACACCTTC. Translation: CASTDRENYGYTF. The chain uses TRBV6-5 and TRBJ1-2, with TRBD1 identical over 7 bases. The trim removed 7 bases at V and 2 bases at J, leaving 4 bases unmatched. CDR3 size: 13 residues. Germline V gene data show CDR1 as MNHEY and CDR2 as SVGAGI.